Described below is a single T cell receptor beta chain sequence and its context. Its antigen is not known. The CDR3 runs to 15 residues. Germline V gives CDR1 DFQATT, CDR2 SNEGSKA (reference sequence). Unmatched junction bases numbered 9, after V lost 6 bases and J lost 1 base. This entry belongs to a study of T cell repertoires in cytomegalovirus infection. Looking at the study overall: Public TCR beta signatures marked donors with CMV infection and the matching HLA.

Regarding the study as a whole: The ex vivo response was dominated by HLA-C-restricted CMV-specific TCR beta clonotypes.

TCRdb redid the calling of the reads with MiXCR, one entry per CDR3 protein. Among more than 150,000 distinct CDR3 sequences, roughly 19% were seen once, and the ten largest hold approximately 2.9%. This TCR derives from a human donor in good health (CMV status not recorded). Some clones in this sample may be carry-over from other donors' samples. Sequencing was carried out using PBMCs. This sequence joins TRBV20-1 and TRBJ1-1; 9 bases line up with TRBD1. The DNA for the CDR3 is TGCAGTGCCGGGAACAGGGGGCGAGGGAACACTGAAGCTTTCTTT. It codes for CSAGNRGRGNTEAFF.